This T cell receptor (beta chain) derives from a study of monozygotic twins with inflammatory bowel disease. Blood was drawn at over 2 ml per donor. Study conclusions and caveats: Inverse Simpson values showed less TCRbeta diversity in IBD patients than in their healthy co-twins. Repertoire likeness was no different across concordant and discordant twins, perhaps owing to restricted power.

Template switching appended UMIs that held a 6-nucleotide sample barcode. TCRdb re-called the 5' RACE reads; one entry per CDR3 protein, DNA not given. The listing contains some 330,000 distinct CDR3 sequences. Note on this clonotype: Its antigen is currently unknown.

The CDR3 covers 15 residues. The germline V gene has CDR1 MNHEY and CDR2 SVGAGI. This receptor was taken from a human donor with ulcerative colitis or Crohn's disease, or a healthy co-twin of an affected twin (not recorded which). V usage is TRBV6-5 and J usage is TRBJ2-3; as DNA is missing, the TRBD2 call by TCRdb cannot be tested. Sequencing used blood. The CDR3 loop is CASSYLGSSTDTQYF.